This T cell receptor beta chain originates from a study of blood T cell repertoires in COVID-19. At the level of the study: Researchers got acute and convalescent COVID-19 samples from the United States, Italy and Spain.

Per the study methods: Estimated nucleated cell counts came from reference gene primer amplification. Assay used: immunoSEQ multiplex PCR; TCRdb lists only in-frame clones, some missing. V and J calls plus clone size are reproduced from that table; the DNA served to infer D and trimming. The table records 90,000 to 110,000 clones, roughly 80% of them present only once. J was trimmed by 3 bases and V by 8 bases; bases with no gene match: 6. Germline CDR1 is KGHSH and CDR2 is LQKENI. The CDR3 totals 13 residues. This chain joins TRBV18 and TRBJ1-1; 7 positions agree with TRBD1. What was sequenced was peripheral blood. The source is an elderly woman with acute or convalescent COVID-19. For the CDR3, the DNA is TGTGCCAGCCTAACCGGGACAGACACTGAAGCTTTCTTT. Residues: CASLTGTDTEAFF. Full variable domain (rest looked up from reference TRBV18 and TRBJ1-1): NAGVMQNPRHLVRRRGQEARLRCSPMKGHSHVYWYRQLPEEGLKFMVYLQKENIIDESGMPKERFSAEFPKEGPSILRIQQVVRGDSAAYFCASLTGTDTEAFFGQGTRLTVV.